The present entry profiles one T cell receptor beta chain with its context. This record belongs to a study of regulatory T cells in long-lasting Graves disease. Combining iRepertoire HTBI primers with Arm-PCR of CDR3 regions, the authors built TCR beta libraries. TCRdb processed the multiplex PCR reads anew with MiXCR; each CDR3 protein has one entry. The sample lists fewer than 650,000 distinct CDR3 sequences, roughly 15% seen once, with around 18% in the top ten. The time point is: newly diagnosed GD, antithyroid drugs for less than 3 months. TCR sequences were obtained from RNA taken from PBMCs. These data were likewise used in another study, on T cells in Graves' hyperthyroidism and ophthalmopathy. That report notes: Hyperthyroidism, newly diagnosed and lasting under 2 months, affected patients aged 18 to 65. Diagnoses rested on clinical symptoms, serum thyroxine and TRAb, thyroid ultrasound and orbital computed tomography. First-round RT-PCR of the TCR CDR3 relied on the HTBI primer set.

This specimen consisted of peripheral blood mononuclear cells (PBMCs), obtained at new diagnosis, from a patient treated with antithyroid drugs. The TCR comes from a woman aged 25-40 years with Graves disease.

Here the CDR3 reads CASSLDEGRWNSKYEQYF. The DNA of the CDR3 is TGTGCCAGCAGCTTGGACGAAGGAAGATGGAACAGCAAATACGAGCAGTACTTC. V gene TRBV5-5 combines with J gene TRBJ2-7; D not certain. Germline CDR1 and CDR2: SGHKS and YYEKEE (reference sequence). Trimming stripped 0 bases from V and 4 bases from J, with 23 bases between. The CDR3 consists of 18 residues.